These T cell receptor beta chains were read from a single sample in a study of CD8 T cells in Susac syndrome. TCRdb reprocessed the immunoSEQ multiplex PCR reads via MiXCR and lists one record per CDR3 protein. Of 150,000 to 200,000 distinct CDR3 sequences in the sample, roughly 92% were seen once. The sequenced material came from CD4+ T cells from PBMCs. The receptors were sampled from a human donor with multiple sclerosis. CDR3s include the opening cysteine and the closing phenylalanine or tryptophan. D genes are given only for firm matches. Not all rows give a size; the values are once, few, many and, for expanded clones, a class.

d_call: .; v_call: TRBV6-2/TRBV6-3; clone_size: .; j_call: TRBJ2-7; cdr3_aa: CASSYWSSYEQYF; cdr3_nt: TGTGCCAGCAGTTACTGGAGCTCCTACGAGCAGTACTTC
d_call: TRBD1; v_call: TRBV28; clone_size: .; j_call: TRBJ2-4; cdr3_aa: CASSRQGVNIQYF; cdr3_nt: TGTGCCAGCAGTCGACAGGGGGTGAACATTCAGTACTTC
d_call: .; v_call: TRBV5-6; clone_size: .; j_call: TRBJ2-4; cdr3_aa: CASSFQENIQYF; cdr3_nt: TGTGCCAGCAGCTTTCAGGAAAACATTCAGTACTTC
d_call: .; v_call: TRBV9; clone_size: .; j_call: TRBJ2-1; cdr3_aa: CASSVGGGEQFF; cdr3_nt: TGTGCCAGCAGCGTAGGGGGCGGGGAGCAGTTCTTC
d_call: .; v_call: TRBV7-9; clone_size: .; j_call: TRBJ2-2; cdr3_aa: CASSLGVAGNTGELFF; cdr3_nt: TGTGCCAGCAGCTTGGGGGTTGCGGGGAACACCGGGGAGCTGTTTTTT
d_call: TRBD1; v_call: TRBV3-1; clone_size: .; j_call: TRBJ1-2; cdr3_aa: CASRPTGGLVYTF; cdr3_nt: TGTGCCAGCAGACCGACAGGGGGCCTGGTCTACACCTTC
d_call: .; v_call: TRBV5-5; clone_size: .; j_call: TRBJ2-6; cdr3_aa: CASTPGPSGANVLTF; cdr3_nt: TGTGCCAGCACCCCGGGACCCTCTGGGGCCAACGTCCTGACTTTC
d_call: TRBD2; v_call: TRBV6-5; clone_size: .; j_call: TRBJ2-1; cdr3_aa: CASSYPHALAAIYNEQFF; cdr3_nt: TGTGCCAGCAGTTACCCCCACGCCCTAGCGGCCATCTACAATGAGCAGTTCTTC
d_call: TRBD1; v_call: TRBV5-4; clone_size: .; j_call: TRBJ2-5; cdr3_aa: CASSAGQGATQYF; cdr3_nt: TGTGCCAGCAGCGCGGGACAGGGTGCGACCCAGTACTTC
d_call: TRBD2; v_call: TRBV5-4; clone_size: .; j_call: TRBJ2-1; cdr3_aa: CASSLTSGDHNEQFF; cdr3_nt: TGTGCCAGCAGCCTGACTAGCGGAGACCACAATGAGCAGTTCTTC
d_call: TRBD1; v_call: TRBV6-6; clone_size: .; j_call: TRBJ2-2; cdr3_aa: CASTDGGQGNGELFF; cdr3_nt: TGTGCCAGCACCGATGGGGGACAGGGGAACGGGGAGCTGTTTTTT
d_call: TRBD2; v_call: TRBV2; clone_size: .; j_call: TRBJ2-3; cdr3_aa: CASSGDGRADTQYF; cdr3_nt: TGTGCCAGCAGTGGCGATGGGAGGGCAGATACGCAGTATTTT
d_call: TRBD2; v_call: TRBV2; clone_size: .; j_call: TRBJ2-1; cdr3_aa: CASSTSGPYNEQFF; cdr3_nt: TGTGCCAGCAGTACTAGCGGGCCCTACAATGAGCAGTTCTTC
d_call: TRBD1; v_call: TRBV12-3/TRBV12-4; clone_size: .; j_call: TRBJ2-1; cdr3_aa: CASSYRDSSYNEQFF; cdr3_nt: TGTGCCAGCAGTTACCGGGACAGCTCCTACAATGAGCAGTTCTTC
d_call: .; v_call: TRBV27; clone_size: .; j_call: TRBJ1-6; cdr3_aa: CASSLSSGYSPLHF; cdr3_nt: TGTGCCAGCAGTTTATCGTCAGGGTATTCACCCCTCCACTTT
d_call: .; v_call: TRBV3-1; clone_size: .; j_call: TRBJ2-1; cdr3_aa: CASSQEPLINEQFF; cdr3_nt: TGTGCCAGCAGCCAAGAACCCCTCATCAATGAGCAGTTCTTC
d_call: TRBD1; v_call: TRBV11-2; clone_size: .; j_call: TRBJ2-1; cdr3_aa: CASTRQGKNEQFF; cdr3_nt: TGTGCCAGCACCCGACAGGGGAAGAATGAGCAGTTCTTC
d_call: TRBD2; v_call: TRBV20-1; clone_size: .; j_call: TRBJ2-1; cdr3_aa: CSYLAGWYNEQFF; cdr3_nt: TGCAGTTACCTAGCGGGATGGTACAATGAGCAGTTCTTC
d_call: .; v_call: TRBV9; clone_size: .; j_call: TRBJ1-3; cdr3_aa: CASSVTGSSGNTIYF; cdr3_nt: TGTGCCAGCAGCGTGACGGGGAGCTCTGGAAACACCATATATTTT
d_call: TRBD1; v_call: TRBV5-1; clone_size: .; j_call: TRBJ2-3; cdr3_aa: CASSSSDRATDTQYF; cdr3_nt: TGCGCCAGCAGCTCTTCGGACAGGGCGACGGATACGCAGTATTTT
d_call: .; v_call: TRBV7-2; clone_size: .; j_call: TRBJ2-3; cdr3_aa: CASSLDRGRIDFATDTQYF; cdr3_nt: TGTGCCAGCAGCTTAGACCGGGGACGTATAGATTTTGCCACAGATACGCAGTATTTT
d_call: .; v_call: TRBV6-5; clone_size: .; j_call: TRBJ2-7; cdr3_aa: CASSREFAYEQYF; cdr3_nt: TGTGCCAGCAGCCGGGAGTTCGCCTACGAGCAGTACTTC
d_call: TRBD2; v_call: TRBV4-2; clone_size: .; j_call: TRBJ2-7; cdr3_aa: CASSQETSGGSYEQYF; cdr3_nt: TGTGCCAGCAGCCAAGAAACTAGCGGGGGTTCCTACGAGCAGTACTTC
d_call: .; v_call: TRBV12-3/TRBV12-4; clone_size: .; j_call: TRBJ1-1; cdr3_aa: CASSLAGSVSFF; cdr3_nt: TGTGCCAGCAGTTTAGCGGGCTCTGTTTCTTTCTTT
d_call: .; v_call: TRBV10-3; clone_size: .; j_call: TRBJ2-1; cdr3_aa: CAISESPPGVLAHNEQFF; cdr3_nt: TGTGCCATCAGTGAGTCGCCCCCAGGGGTGCTGGCCCACAATGAGCAGTTCTTC
d_call: .; v_call: TRBV5-1; clone_size: .; j_call: TRBJ1-1; cdr3_aa: CASSLAGRNTEAFF; cdr3_nt: TGCGCCAGCAGCCTGGCGGGCAGAAACACTGAAGCTTTCTTT
d_call: TRBD2; v_call: TRBV30; clone_size: .; j_call: TRBJ2-1; cdr3_aa: CACWTSGGEQFF; cdr3_nt: TGTGCCTGCTGGACTAGCGGGGGAGAGCAGTTCTTC
d_call: .; v_call: TRBV5-8; clone_size: .; j_call: TRBJ1-2; cdr3_aa: CASSLGRTLWDYGYTF; cdr3_nt: TGTGCCAGCAGCTTGGGCAGGACCCTCTGGGACTATGGCTACACCTTC
d_call: TRBD2; v_call: TRBV7-7; clone_size: .; j_call: TRBJ2-5; cdr3_aa: CASSSSGQETQYF; cdr3_nt: TGTGCCAGCAGTTCTAGCGGTCAAGAGACCCAGTACTTC
d_call: .; v_call: TRBV18; clone_size: .; j_call: TRBJ1-1; cdr3_aa: CASSPSDPGAGAFF; cdr3_nt: TGTGCCAGCTCACCCTCCGACCCGGGGGCTGGCGCTTTCTTT
d_call: TRBD1; v_call: TRBV24-1; clone_size: .; j_call: TRBJ2-3; cdr3_aa: CATSDWDSSPPDTQYF; cdr3_nt: TGTGCCACCAGTGATTGGGACAGCTCTCCGCCAGATACGCAGTATTTT
d_call: .; v_call: TRBV2; clone_size: .; j_call: TRBJ2-2; cdr3_aa: CASSYTHTGELFF; cdr3_nt: TGTGCCAGCAGTTACACCCACACCGGGGAGCTGTTTTTT
d_call: .; v_call: TRBV9; clone_size: few; j_call: TRBJ2-7; cdr3_aa: CASSVLFGGGYEQYF; cdr3_nt: TGTGCCAGCAGCGTGTTATTTGGGGGAGGATACGAGCAGTACTTC
d_call: TRBD2; v_call: TRBV20-1; clone_size: once; j_call: TRBJ2-7; cdr3_aa: CSARRTSDPWEQYF; cdr3_nt: TGCAGTGCTAGACGCACTAGCGACCCGTGGGAGCAGTACTTC
d_call: .; v_call: TRBV14; clone_size: .; j_call: TRBJ2-7; cdr3_aa: CASSLGALYEQYF; cdr3_nt: TGTGCCAGCAGCCTGGGGGCCCTCTACGAGCAGTACTTC
d_call: TRBD2; v_call: TRBV19; clone_size: .; j_call: TRBJ2-2; cdr3_aa: CASTFAGDGTGELFF; cdr3_nt: TGTGCCAGTACCTTTGCGGGAGACGGGACCGGGGAGCTGTTTTTT
d_call: .; v_call: TRBV5-6; clone_size: .; j_call: TRBJ1-2; cdr3_aa: CASSLVTVSHGYTF; cdr3_nt: TGTGCCAGCAGCTTGGTTACGGTCAGCCATGGCTACACCTTC
d_call: TRBD2; v_call: TRBV10-3; clone_size: .; j_call: TRBJ2-3; cdr3_aa: CAISSGTSGRLTDTQYF; cdr3_nt: TGTGCCATCAGTTCCGGGACTAGCGGGAGATTGACAGATACGCAGTATTTT
d_call: .; v_call: TRBV5-4; clone_size: .; j_call: TRBJ1-6; cdr3_aa: CASSGRSSYNSPLHF; cdr3_nt: TGTGCCAGCAGTGGCCGGAGCTCCTATAATTCACCCCTCCACTTT
d_call: .; v_call: TRBV30; clone_size: .; j_call: TRBJ1-2; cdr3_aa: CAWMGGRGYTF; cdr3_nt: TGTGCCTGGATGGGGGGCCGAGGCTACACCTTC
d_call: .; v_call: TRBV4-3; clone_size: .; j_call: TRBJ2-2; cdr3_aa: CASSHNQGTGELFF; cdr3_nt: TGCGCCAGCAGCCACAATCAGGGAACCGGGGAGCTGTTTTTT
d_call: .; v_call: TRBV5-6; clone_size: .; j_call: TRBJ2-7; cdr3_aa: CASSPGLILEYEQYF; cdr3_nt: TGTGCCAGCAGTCCAGGACTGATCCTGGAGTACGAGCAGTACTTC
d_call: .; v_call: TRBV23-1; clone_size: .; j_call: TRBJ1-5; cdr3_aa: CASSQFIQSNQPQHF; cdr3_nt: TGCGCCAGCAGTCAATTCATACAGAGCAATCAGCCCCAGCATTTT
d_call: .; v_call: TRBV20-1; clone_size: .; j_call: TRBJ1-2; cdr3_aa: CSANNPWGYTF; cdr3_nt: TGCAGTGCTAACAATCCCTGGGGCTACACCTTC
d_call: TRBD1; v_call: TRBV7-2; clone_size: .; j_call: TRBJ2-5; cdr3_aa: CASSLKTGGRETQYF; cdr3_nt: TGTGCCAGCAGCTTAAAGACAGGGGGCCGGGAGACCCAGTACTTC
d_call: TRBD2; v_call: TRBV27; clone_size: .; j_call: TRBJ2-7; cdr3_aa: CASSSRLAGAYEQYF; cdr3_nt: TGTGCCAGCAGTTCGCGACTAGCGGGAGCCTACGAGCAGTACTTC
d_call: TRBD1; v_call: TRBV4-2; clone_size: .; j_call: TRBJ2-3; cdr3_aa: CASSHARQGGITDTQYF; cdr3_nt: TGTGCCAGCAGCCACGCCCGACAGGGGGGAATCACAGATACGCAGTATTTT
d_call: .; v_call: TRBV18; clone_size: .; j_call: TRBJ1-2; cdr3_aa: CASSVQGSDYGYTF; cdr3_nt: TGTGCCAGCTCGGTCCAGGGGTCGGACTATGGCTACACCTTC
d_call: .; v_call: TRBV18; clone_size: once; j_call: TRBJ1-1; cdr3_aa: CASSPPLKGGTEAFF; cdr3_nt: TGTGCCAGCTCACCTCCGCTGAAGGGTGGAACTGAAGCTTTCTTT
d_call: .; v_call: TRBV6-5; clone_size: .; j_call: TRBJ1-3; cdr3_aa: CASSRVREQGNTIYF; cdr3_nt: TGTGCCAGCAGCCGGGTACGGGAACAAGGAAACACCATATATTTT
d_call: .; v_call: TRBV12-3/TRBV12-4; clone_size: .; j_call: TRBJ2-1; cdr3_aa: CASSFRQIYNEQFF; cdr3_nt: TGTGCCAGCAGTTTTAGACAGATATACAATGAGCAGTTCTTC
d_call: .; v_call: TRBV5-4; clone_size: .; j_call: TRBJ2-5; cdr3_aa: CASSLPQVQETQYF; cdr3_nt: TGTGCCAGCAGCTTACCACAGGTGCAAGAGACCCAGTACTTC